The 18 T cell receptor beta chains in this list originate from one sample, sequenced in a study of blood T cell repertoires in COVID-19. Sequenced by immunoSEQ multiplex PCR; TCRdb stores in-frame clones only, minus some. This sample has about 160,000 clones, with more than 65% found just once. The sample taken for sequencing was peripheral blood. The receptors derive from a woman aged 60-75 years with COVID-19, enrolled during active disease.

CDR3 sequence (DNA): TGTGCCAGCAGTGAAATGGGCAGGGACTACGAGCAGTACGTC. This codes for CASSEMGRDYEQYV. The V and J genes are TRBV6-1 and TRBJ2-7, with D possibly TRBD1 on 5 matching bases. Deletions cut 2 bases from V and 3 bases from J, with 11 bases between. The CDR3 has 14 amino acids. Germline V gene sequence: CDR1 MNHNS, CDR2 SASEGT.

This chain links TRBV19 with TRBJ1-4, with TRBD1 matching over 9 bases. The J segment lost 7 bases and the V segment lost 3 bases, leaving 6 bases of the junction unmatched. The CDR3 is made up of 15 amino acids. Germline loops: CDR1 LNHDA, CDR2 SQIVND (reference sequence). Written as DNA, the CDR3 is TGTGCCAGTAGTATGGGACAGGGAGGGACTGAAAAACTGTTTTTT. Translating gives CASSMGQGGTEKLFF.

This clone occurred once. The chain is built from TRBV12-3 or TRBV12-4 and TRBJ2-5, with D hard to call. With 7 bases removed from V and 3 bases from J, the gap between germline ends came to 12 bases. This CDR3 region has 13 residues. CDR3 in amino acids: CASTSMRKETQYF. The CDR3 bases are TGTGCCAGCACCTCGATGAGGAAAGAGACCCAGTACTTC.

The chain joins TRBV30 to TRBJ1-6; 7 positions match TRBD1. The CDR3 has 14 amino acids. Germline CDR1 reads GTSNPN; CDR2 reads SVGIG (reference sequence). Unmatched junction bases numbered 9, after V lost 4 bases and J lost 9 bases. CDR3 region: CAWTGTVFPSPLHF. DNA of the CDR3: TGTGCCTGGACGGGGACAGTCTTTCCTTCACCCCTCCACTTT.

The V gene is TRBV6-6, the J gene TRBJ1-1; 7 nucleotides match TRBD1. CDR3 length: 15 residues. After removal of 2 bases from V and 1 base from J, the junction contained 4 bases not matched to a gene. Germline assignment: CDR1 MNHNY and CDR2 SVGAGI (reference sequence). CDR3 loop: CASSYLEGANTEAFF. For the CDR3, the DNA is TGTGCCAGCAGTTACCTGGAGGGGGCGAACACTGAAGCTTTCTTT.

The chain uses TRBV10-3 and TRBJ2-7; 11 bases fit TRBD2. The CDR3 is made up of 16 amino acids. CDR1 and CDR2 from the germline V gene are ENHRY and SYGVKD. Trimming cost V 3 bases and J 2 bases; bases outside gene matches: 6. CDR3 protein: CAISDPRLAGTYEQYF. The CDR3 bases are TGTGCCATCAGTGACCCGAGACTAGCGGGGACCTACGAGCAGTACTTC.

This clone was observed once. This chain uses TRBV21-1 with TRBJ1-1. TRBV21-1 is recorded as a pseudogene. The CDR3 consists of 14 residues. The chain's CDR3 is CASISCQQNTEAFF. CDR3 bases: TGTGCCAGCATTAGCTGTCAGCAGAACACTGAAGCTTTCTTT.

The V and J genes are TRBV9 and TRBJ2-3; tentatively, D is TRBD2 (7 bases). Trimming took 0 bases from V and 0 from J, leaving 11 bases between them. The germline V gene has CDR1 SGDLS and CDR2 YYNGEE. This CDR3 has 16 amino acids. The CDR3, as DNA: TGTGCCAGCAGCGTAGGTGGGGGGGCTAGCACAGATACGCAGTATTTT. Residues: CASSVGGGASTDTQYF.

The rearrangement links TRBV7-9 to TRBJ2-1; 13 nucleotides align to TRBD2. The CDR3 totals 17 residues. V lost 4 bases, J lost 7 bases, and 10 bases stayed unmatched. Looked up from germline, CDR1 is SEHNR and CDR2 is FQNEAQ (reference sequence). This chain's CDR3 is CASSSYPGLAGVNEQFF. The CDR3, as DNA: TGTGCCAGCAGCTCTTACCCCGGACTAGCGGGAGTAAATGAGCAGTTCTTC. Looking up the rest from reference TRBV7-9 and TRBJ2-1 gives the full variable domain: DTGVSQNPRHKITKRGQNVTFRCDPISEHNRLYWYRQTLGQGPEFLTYFQNEAQLEKSRLLSDRFSAERPKGSFSTLEIQRTEQGDSAMYLCASSSYPGLAGVNEQFFGPGTRLTVL.

The V and J genes are TRBV9 and TRBJ2-5; TRBD2 matches at 12 bases. Trimming cost V 0 bases and J 2 bases; bases outside gene matches: 2. The CDR3 is 16 residues long. CDR1 is SGDLS, CDR2 YYNGEE, per germline. Here the CDR3 DNA reads TGTGCCAGCAGCGTAGATCTAGCGGGAGGGCAAGAGACCCAGTACTTC. Its protein product is CASSVDLAGGQETQYF.

The gene calls are TRBV11-2 and TRBJ1-1; TRBD1 agrees at 7 bases. Germline V CDR1 and CDR2: SGHAT, FQNNGV. This CDR3 is 15 amino acids long. The V and J ends lost 0 bases and 7 bases, in that order; junction bases with no gene match: 8. CDR3 coding DNA: TGTGCCAGCAGCTTAGAGAAAGGGGGCATCAGTGAAGCTTTCTTT. Translation: CASSLEKGGISEAFF.

CDR3 in amino acids: CASSFELSGTDTQYF. Written as DNA, the CDR3 is TGTGCCAGCAGCTTCGAGCTTTCCGGGACAGATACGCAGTATTTT. V and J are TRBV7-9 and TRBJ2-3; D is ambiguous. This CDR3 is built from 15 residues. V lost 3 bases and J 3 bases, leaving 13 bases between the germline ends. Germline CDR1 and CDR2: SEHNR and FQNEAQ (reference sequence).

The chain joins TRBV6-5 to TRBJ2-7, with 7 bases identical to TRBD1. This CDR3 comprises 15 residues. J lost 0 bases, V lost 6 bases, and 8 bases had no gene match. Germline V gene data show CDR1 as MNHEY and CDR2 as SVGAGI. The DNA for the CDR3 is TGTGCCAGCAGATATTCCTGGGACAGCTCCTACGAGCAGTACGTC. Translated, it gives CASRYSWDSSYEQYV.

The rearrangement joins TRBV19 to TRBJ2-1, with 8 bases that match TRBD1. The CDR3 covers 15 residues. V shed 5 bases and J 0 bases; nucleotides not matched to a gene: 3. Looked up from germline, CDR1 is LNHDA and CDR2 is SQIVND (reference sequence). Written as DNA, the CDR3 is TGTGCCAGTAGTCTTGGACAGGGCTCCTACAATGAGCAGTTCTTC. Its protein product is CASSLGQGSYNEQFF.

This clone was counted a few times. The chain employs TRBV19 and TRBJ2-3; D gene uncertain. The V and J ends lost 4 bases and 2 bases respectively, with 7 bases between them. Looked up from germline, CDR1 is LNHDA and CDR2 is SQIVND (reference sequence). The CDR3 length is 13 residues. The CDR3 bases are TGTGCCAGTAGTAGCGGATCCACAGATACGCAGTATTTT. Translating it yields CASSSGSTDTQYF.

J is TRBJ2-1 and V is TRBV7-2; TRBD2 agrees at 9 bases. CDR1 SGHTA and CDR2 FQGNSA come from the germline V gene. The CDR3 sequence is 17 residues long. V trimming: 2 bases; J trimming: 5 bases; junction bases outside the gene matches: 10. The CDR3 loop reads CASSLSRTSGYHNEQFF. The DNA for the CDR3 is TGTGCCAGCAGCTTATCTCGAACTAGCGGGTATCACAATGAGCAGTTCTTC.

This clone was found many times. This chain connects TRBV9 to TRBJ1-4; 7 bases map to TRBD1. Trimming cost V 2 bases and J 3 bases; bases outside gene matches: 4. The CDR3 runs 15 residues. CDR1 SGDLS and CDR2 YYNGEE come from the germline V gene. The CDR3, as DNA: TGTGCCAGCAGCGTTACCGGGACAGCTAATGAAAAACTGTTTTTT. This sequence encodes CASSVTGTANEKLFF.

The chain has TRBV19 and TRBJ1-1, with 12 positions matching TRBD1. CDR1 LNHDA and CDR2 SQIVND come from the germline V gene (reference sequence). The V gene end was trimmed by 5 bases and the J gene end by 5 bases; junction bases not matched to a gene: 6. This CDR3 region has 15 residues. The CDR3 DNA reads as TGTGCCAGTAGTCCCCGGGACAGGGGGCAGACTGAAGCTTTCTTT. Translation gives CASSPRDRGQTEAFF.